This TCR beta chain was retrieved from a study of vaccination and CD4 T cells after COVID-19. Study background: The stimulus for the cells was overlapping spike peptides derived from SARS-CoV-2, HCoV-NL63, HCoV-OC43 and HCoV-229E.

With respect to this clonotype: Antigen: not known.

Cultured CD4+ T-cell DNA underwent Oncomine TCR Beta short-read sequencing. Someone extracted genomic DNA from cultured CD4+ T cells. MiXCR was run by TCRdb on the PCR reads, yielding one entry per CDR3 protein. Of 20,000 to 25,000 distinct CDR3 sequences listed, about 39% were seen once; the top ten hold 4% to 5.5%. The V segment lost 5 bases and the J segment 2 bases; nucleotides outside the gene matches: 7. Germline-derived CDR1 and CDR2 are MDHEN and SYDVKM. The CDR3 has 15 residues. Study outcomes and limitations: Spike mono-reactivity was the property of 304 of 307 vaccine-specific clones in convalescent patients.

The treatment here: approximately nine-day PBMC culture with coronavirus spike peptide pools or control peptides (ViraFEST assay). ViraFEST used peptide pools to expand antigen-specific T cells and subsequently sequenced their TCRs. The starting material was CD4+ T cells from blood, cultured in vitro, obtained before SARS-CoV-2 vaccination. The chain uses TRBV28 and TRBJ2-3; 7 bases align to TRBD1. The sequence derives from a human donor who had recovered from COVID-19. The CDR3 DNA reads TGTGCCAGCAGTCCACGACAGGGACCCACAGATACGCAGTATTTT. Its protein product is CASSPRQGPTDTQYF. Together with reference TRBV28 and TRBJ2-3, the CDR3 gives the full variable domain: DVKVTQSSRYLVKRTGEKVFLECVQDMDHENMFWYRQDPGLGLRLIYFSYDVKMKEKGDIPEGYSVSREKKERFSLILESASTNQTSMYLCASSPRQGPTDTQYFGPGTRLTVL.